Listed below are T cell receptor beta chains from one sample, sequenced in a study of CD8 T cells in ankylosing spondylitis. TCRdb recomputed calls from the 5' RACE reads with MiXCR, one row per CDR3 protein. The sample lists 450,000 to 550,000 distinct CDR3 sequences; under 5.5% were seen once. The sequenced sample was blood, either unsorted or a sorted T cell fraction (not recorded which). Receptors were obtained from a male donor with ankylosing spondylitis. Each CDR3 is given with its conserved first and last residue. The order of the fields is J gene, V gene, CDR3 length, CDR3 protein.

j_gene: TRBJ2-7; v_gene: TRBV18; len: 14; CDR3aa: CASSPPTTAYEQYF
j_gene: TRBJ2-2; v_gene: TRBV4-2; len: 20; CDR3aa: CASSVPGQGFRDANTGELFF
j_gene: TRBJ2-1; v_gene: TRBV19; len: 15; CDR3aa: CASSIVVSSYNEQFF
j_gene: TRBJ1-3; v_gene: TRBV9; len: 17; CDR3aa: CASSVGDRGPSGNTIYF
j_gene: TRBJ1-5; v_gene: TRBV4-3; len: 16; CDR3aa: CASSQDPPQVNQPQHF
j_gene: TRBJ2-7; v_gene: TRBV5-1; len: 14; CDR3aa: CASRPDRGSYEQYF
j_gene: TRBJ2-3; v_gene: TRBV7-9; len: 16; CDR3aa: CASSSLLGEFQDTQYF
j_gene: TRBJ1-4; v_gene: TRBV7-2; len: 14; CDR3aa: CASSFLDRDEKLFF
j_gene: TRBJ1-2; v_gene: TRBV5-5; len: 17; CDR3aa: CASSLVLRDRLAYGYTF
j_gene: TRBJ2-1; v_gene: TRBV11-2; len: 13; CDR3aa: CASSLVRQKGQFF
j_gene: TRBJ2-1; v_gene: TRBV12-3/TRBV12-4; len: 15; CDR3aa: CASSPSGAAYNEQFF
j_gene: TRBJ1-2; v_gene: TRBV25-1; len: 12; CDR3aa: CASSAGPYGYTF
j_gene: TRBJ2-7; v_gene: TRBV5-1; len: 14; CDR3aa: CASSWGTSGSEQYF
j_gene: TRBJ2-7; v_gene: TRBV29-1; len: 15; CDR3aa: CSVFGGGPRAYEQYF
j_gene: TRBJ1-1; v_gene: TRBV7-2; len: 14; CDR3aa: CASSFRGLNTEAFF
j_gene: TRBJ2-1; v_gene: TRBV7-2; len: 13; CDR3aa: CATAGLAGVEQFF
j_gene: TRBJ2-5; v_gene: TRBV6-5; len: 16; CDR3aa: CASSYPPNSNRETQYF
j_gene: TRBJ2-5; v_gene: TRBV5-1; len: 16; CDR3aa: CASSGGSGALQETQYF
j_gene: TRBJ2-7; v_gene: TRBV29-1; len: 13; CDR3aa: CSVALGGRDEQYF
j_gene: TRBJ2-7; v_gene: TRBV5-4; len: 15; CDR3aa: CASSARDGASYEQYF
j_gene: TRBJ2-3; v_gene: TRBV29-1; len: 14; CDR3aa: CSARRGFGADTQYF
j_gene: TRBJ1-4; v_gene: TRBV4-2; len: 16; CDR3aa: CASSQDPRGTNEKLFF
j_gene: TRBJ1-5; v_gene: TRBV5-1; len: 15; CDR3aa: CASRPGTAINQPQHF
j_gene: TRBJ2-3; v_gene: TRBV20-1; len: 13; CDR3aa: CRGVGGSTDTQYF
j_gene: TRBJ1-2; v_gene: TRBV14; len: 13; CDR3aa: CASSPSRNYGYTF
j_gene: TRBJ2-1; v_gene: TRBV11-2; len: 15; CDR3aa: CASSPDPTHFNEQFF
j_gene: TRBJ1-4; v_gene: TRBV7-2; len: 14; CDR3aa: CASSLVYRGEKLFF
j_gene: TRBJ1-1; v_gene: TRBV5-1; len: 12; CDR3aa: CASRFGGTEAFF
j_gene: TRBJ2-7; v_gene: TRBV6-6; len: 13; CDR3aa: CASSYSQGYEQYF
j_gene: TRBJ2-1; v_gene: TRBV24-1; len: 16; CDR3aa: CATSEPSGTSYNEQFF
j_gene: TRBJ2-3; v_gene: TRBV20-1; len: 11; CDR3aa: CSALRLNTQYF
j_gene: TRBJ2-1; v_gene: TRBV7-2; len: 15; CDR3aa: CASSFSQGARGGQFF
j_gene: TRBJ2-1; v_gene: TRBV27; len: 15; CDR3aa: CASSLMGGYYNEQFF
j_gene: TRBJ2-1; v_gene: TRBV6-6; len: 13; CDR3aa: CASVRDSYNEQFF
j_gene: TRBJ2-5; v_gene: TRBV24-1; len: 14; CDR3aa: CATSDLTTGETQYF
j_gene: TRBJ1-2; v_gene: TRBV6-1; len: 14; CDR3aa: CASSPSTEDYGYTF
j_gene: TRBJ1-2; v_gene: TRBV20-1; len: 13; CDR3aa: CSAAERTGVGYTF
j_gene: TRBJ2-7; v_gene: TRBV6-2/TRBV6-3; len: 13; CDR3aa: CASSYSGGSEQYF
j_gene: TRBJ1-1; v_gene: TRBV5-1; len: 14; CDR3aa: CASSLEGVDTEAFF
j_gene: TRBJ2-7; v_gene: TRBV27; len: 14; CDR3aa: CASRLTYRTYEQYF
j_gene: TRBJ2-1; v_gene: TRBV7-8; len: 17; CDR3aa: CASSLESRGSSYNEQFF
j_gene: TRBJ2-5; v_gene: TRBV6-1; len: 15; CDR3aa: CASRTVRSGQETQYF
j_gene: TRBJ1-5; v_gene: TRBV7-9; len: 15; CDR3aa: CASSFSQGLNQPQHF
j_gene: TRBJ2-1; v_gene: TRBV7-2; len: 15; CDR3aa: CASSPAPIAYNEQFF
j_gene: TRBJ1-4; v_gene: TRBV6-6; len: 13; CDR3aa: CASTAAVNEKLFF
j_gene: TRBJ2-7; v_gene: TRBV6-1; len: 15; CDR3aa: CASRSGTGIVGEQYF
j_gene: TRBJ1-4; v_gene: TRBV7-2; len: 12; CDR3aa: CASSPHPEKLFF
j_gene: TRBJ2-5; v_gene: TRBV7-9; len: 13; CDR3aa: CASTTGNQETQYF
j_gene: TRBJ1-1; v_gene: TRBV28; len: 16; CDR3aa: CASRAGQGDYNTEAFF
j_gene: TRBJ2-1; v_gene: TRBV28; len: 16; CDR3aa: CASSLTSGGSYNEQFF
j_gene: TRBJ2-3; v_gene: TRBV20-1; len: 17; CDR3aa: CSASPLLAGPAGDTQYF
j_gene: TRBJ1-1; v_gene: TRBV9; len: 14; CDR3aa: CASSVLDRDTEAFF
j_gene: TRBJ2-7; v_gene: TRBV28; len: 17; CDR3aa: CASSRRTGVVGSYEQYF
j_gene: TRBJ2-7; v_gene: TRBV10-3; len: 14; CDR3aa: CAISESPDGYEQYF
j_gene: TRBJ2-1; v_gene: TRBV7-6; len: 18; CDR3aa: CASSLEARGTSGYNEQFF
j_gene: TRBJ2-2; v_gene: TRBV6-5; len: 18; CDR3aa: CASSYTFSGAGDTGELFF
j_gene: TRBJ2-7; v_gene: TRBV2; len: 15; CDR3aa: CASSVTGRGFDEQYF
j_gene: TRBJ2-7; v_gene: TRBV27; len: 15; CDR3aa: CASSLGGRAGYEQYF
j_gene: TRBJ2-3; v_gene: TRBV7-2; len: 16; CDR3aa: CASSLVAGGGGDTQYF
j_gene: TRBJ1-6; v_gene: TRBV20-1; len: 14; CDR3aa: CSARDSRGNSPLHF